What follows are 17 T cell receptor beta chains derived from one specimen sequenced in a study of blood T cell repertoires in COVID-19. Using immunoSEQ multiplex PCR, the repertoire was profiled, and TCRdb retains in-frame clones only, with some absent. Of 200,000 to 250,000 clones listed, roughly 90% are singletons. Sequencing input: peripheral blood. The receptors were gathered from a woman aged 55-69 years with acute or convalescent COVID-19.

The CDR3 reads CASSESTAYNEKLFF. CDR3 DNA: TGCGCCAGCAGTGAGTCCACAGCCTATAATGAAAAACTGTTTTTT. The chain has TRBV10-1 and TRBJ1-4, with unresolved D. Germline CDR1 reads WNHNN; CDR2 reads SYGVQD (reference sequence). V shed 0 bases and J shed 4 bases, with 9 bases lying between them. The CDR3 is 15 residues long.

This clone was counted between two and nine times. The genes are TRBV10-3 and TRBJ2-3, with a possible D match to TRBD2 (6 bases). This CDR3 is built from 13 residues. CDR1 is ENHRY and CDR2 is SYGVKD in the germline V gene. Trimming left V 2 bases short and J 4 bases short, with 7 bases between. The CDR3 here is CAISEPGADTQYF. In DNA, the CDR3 is TGTGCCATCAGTGAGCCGGGGGCAGATACGCAGTATTTT.

The V call is TRBV5-1, the J call TRBJ1-2, with a tentative D call TRBD1 (6 bases). CDR1 and CDR2 from the germline V gene are SGHRS and YFSETQ. The CDR3 runs 16 residues. V gave up 4 bases and J gave up 2 bases, with 18 bases separating them. CDR3 coding DNA: TGCGCCAGCAGCCTGGAACCGGACAGACCCAACTATGGCTACACCTTC. Amino acids: CASSLEPDRPNYGYTF.

This sequence joins TRBV28 and TRBJ1-2; D call uncertain. Germline CDR1 and CDR2: MDHEN and SYDVKM. The length of the CDR3 is 13 residues. Between the trimmed V and J ends, which lost 6 bases and 6 bases, there was a span of 14 bases. The CDR3 spells CASSIQTLDGYTF. The CDR3 region has the DNA TGTGCCAGCAGCATACAGACCCTCGATGGCTACACCTTC.

This chain uses TRBV3-1 (or the pseudogene TRBV3-2) with TRBJ2-4, with TRBD2 matching 13 bases. The trim removed 3 bases at V and 2 bases at J, leaving 1 base unmatched. This CDR3 is built from 16 residues. Germline-derived CDR1 and CDR2 are LGHDT and YNNKEL (reference sequence). Here the CDR3 reads CASSQTSGGTKNIQYF. The CDR3 DNA is TGTGCCAGCAGCCAGACTAGCGGGGGGACCAAAAACATTCAGTACTTC.

The CDR3: CASSPWTVGTEAFF. CDR3 coding DNA: TGTGCCAGCAGCCCCTGGACAGTGGGCACTGAAGCTTTCTTT. The rearrangement uses TRBV7-9 and TRBJ1-1; TRBD1 is a possible D gene (6 bases). The V end lost 5 bases, the J end lost 4 bases, and 14 bases lay between the germline ends. The CDR3 is made up of 14 amino acids. The germline V gene encodes CDR1 SEHNR and CDR2 FQNEAQ (reference sequence).

This rearrangement joins TRBV14 to TRBJ1-4; a weak D match, TRBD1 (5 bases). The CDR3 is 16 residues long. The V end lost 1 base, the J end lost 5 bases, and 14 bases lay between the germline ends. Germline lookup yields CDR1 SGHDN and CDR2 FVKESK. The CDR3, as DNA: TGTGCCAGCAGCCAAGGTGTGACAGCACTAAATGAAAAACTGTTTTTT. Its translation is CASSQGVTALNEKLFF.

The chain has TRBV9 and TRBJ2-7, with D possibly TRBD1 on 5 matching bases. Per germline, CDR1 SGDLS and CDR2 YYNGEE. V was trimmed by 4 bases and J by 1 base, leaving 9 bases between them. This CDR3 has 13 amino acids. The CDR3 reads CASSIAGSYEQYF. The CDR3 DNA reads TGTGCCAGCAGCATCGCAGGGTCCTACGAGCAGTACTTC.

V gene TRBV28 combines with J gene TRBJ2-7, with D perhaps matching TRBD1 (5 bases). Germline V gene sequence: CDR1 MDHEN, CDR2 SYDVKM. This CDR3 comprises 11 residues. V was trimmed by 8 bases and J by 6 bases, leaving 11 bases between them. The CDR3: CASRWGTEQYF. The CDR3 DNA is TGTGCCAGCCGTTGGGGCACCGAGCAGTACTTC.

The V gene is TRBV7-2, the J gene TRBJ1-4, with 9 bases that match TRBD1. Germline V lookup: CDR1 SGHTA, CDR2 FQGNSA. V was pared by 3 bases and J by 8 bases, with 4 bases of the junction left unmatched. This CDR3 region has 14 residues. The CDR3 protein is CASSLDRGGEKLFF. DNA of the CDR3: TGTGCCAGCAGCTTGGACAGGGGCGGAGAAAAACTGTTTTTT.

This sequence joins TRBV7-2 and TRBJ2-1; 15 bases line up with TRBD2. Germline V gene data show CDR1 as SGHTA and CDR2 as FQGNSA. The CDR3 sequence is 13 residues long. V lost 6 bases and J lost 12; bases outside the gene matches: 3. As DNA, the CDR3 is TGTGCCAGCAGTGGACTAGCGGGAGGGGGGCAGTTCTTC. Protein sequence: CASSGLAGGGQFF.

The J gene is TRBJ2-7, the V gene TRBV27, with 9 bases lining up with TRBD2. The CDR3 is 14 residues long. The V gene end was trimmed by 7 bases and the J gene end by 7 bases; junction bases not matched to a gene: 11. Looked up from germline, CDR1 is MNHEY and CDR2 is SMNVEV (reference sequence). The CDR3 DNA follows: TGTGCCAGCACCCCGCGGCGGGAGGGTGGTGAGCAGTACTTC. Its translation is CASTPRREGGEQYF.

The V call is TRBV11-2, the J call TRBJ1-5; unclear D gene. Between the trimmed V and J ends, which lost 3 bases and 0 bases, there was a span of 12 bases. Looked up from germline, CDR1 is SGHAT and CDR2 is FQNNGV. The CDR3 runs to 16 residues. The CDR3 DNA is TGTGCCAGCAGCTTGCCCCTCGGTTTTAGCAATCAGCCCCAGCATTTT. Translation gives CASSLPLGFSNQPQHF.

In nucleotides, the CDR3 is TGTGCCAGCAGTTACGCCCGACAGGGGATGATGAACACTGAAGCTTTCTTT. Translating gives CASSYARQGMMNTEAFF. The rearrangement links TRBV6-2 or TRBV6-3 to TRBJ1-1; 8 nucleotides align to TRBD1. In germline, CDR1 is MNHEY, CDR2 SVGEGT. CDR3 length: 17 amino acids. After removal of 2 bases from V and 0 bases from J, the junction contained 8 bases not matched to a gene.

The chain carries TRBV5-3 and TRBJ1-2; weak D call: TRBD1 (5 bases). TRBV5-3 is treated as an ORF (open reading frame) with a function not yet certain. Trimming stripped 2 bases from V and 4 bases from J, with 12 bases between. CDR3 length: 14 amino acids. The CDR3 here is CARSLEGRVYGYTF. In nucleotides, the CDR3 is TGTGCCAGAAGCTTAGAGGGGAGGGTCTATGGCTACACCTTC.

CDR3 amino acids: CASSLATSGGRSYEQYF. The CDR3 nucleotides read TGTGCCAGCAGCTTGGCAACTAGCGGGGGGCGTTCCTACGAGCAGTACTTC. The chain links TRBV5-5 to TRBJ2-7; 12 positions agree with TRBD2. In germline, CDR1 is SGHKS, CDR2 YYEKEE (reference sequence). V was clipped by 0 bases and J by 1 base; unmatched bases: 5. The CDR3 totals 17 residues.

The CDR3 loop is CASSLPGQGTEQYF. The CDR3 DNA is TGTGCCAGCAGTTTGCCGGGACAGGGGACCGAGCAGTACTTC. The rearrangement joins TRBV28 to TRBJ2-7, with TRBD1 identical over 10 bases. CDR3 size: 14 residues. CDR1 is MDHEN and CDR2 is SYDVKM in the germline V gene. Trimming cost V 3 bases and J 6 bases; bases outside gene matches: 5. Variable domain in full (rest from reference TRBV28 and TRBJ2-7): DVKVTQSSRYLVKRTGEKVFLECVQDMDHENMFWYRQDPGLGLRLIYFSYDVKMKEKGDIPEGYSVSREKKERFSLILESASTNQTSMYLCASSLPGQGTEQYFGPGTRLTVT.